This TCR beta chain was identified in a study of shared clonotypes between healthy human individuals (dated by TCRdb to 2018 to 2021). Looking at the study overall: Three men and two women, aged 18 to 49 years, made up the cohort. For each donor, CD4 naive and CD4 memory were each given three plates, CD8 naive was given two plates, and CD8 memory was given one plate. To estimate repertoire size and how much clonotypes are shared between individuals, the study performed deep sequencing of blood TCR repertoires from a handful of healthy adults. To increase sequencing depth and limit assay-specific biases, TCR repertoire library preparation and sequencing were carried out by different laboratories using diverse techniques. Per donor, leukapheresis produced somewhere between about 0.94 and 9.5 billion PBMCs.

Paper-wide results and their limitations: Because the study included only a small number of donors, the genetic and exposure-history diversity represented was limited. Compared with non-shared clonotypes, the clonotypes found in all four sorted-subset donors had higher generation probabilities. Incomplete sequencing was indicated by rarefaction of sorted-subset datasets, despite the large sequencing depth. Roughly 5% of naive CD4, 3.5% of naive CD8, approximately 2.2% of memory CD4, and over 0.35% of memory CD8 clonotypes were shared across four donors. Naive subsets generally had larger estimated clonotype richness than memory subsets. Only blood was sampled, and tissue TCR repertoires likely differ from those in blood. Pairwise subsampling indicated that sequencing depth was expected to affect the degree of clonotype sharing among donors.

Using the deep immunoSEQ assay, multiplex PCR amplified TCR CDR3 regions from genomic DNA. Genomic DNA extracted from each cell subset was distributed evenly over all wells of several immunoSEQ 96-well plates, and each plate served as one replicate. Each replicate PCR for sorted subsets received 200 ng genomic DNA, equal to about 30,000 T cell genomes. Purified libraries were measured with a Qubit 3.0 fluorometer, size-checked on a Bioanalyzer 2100, and measured again with the KAPA Library Quantification kit. A separate single-read 150-cycle Illumina NextSeq 550 flow cell was used to sequence each immunoSEQ 96-well plate. The original pipeline was this. Because only junctional sequences without quality scores were contained in the immunoSEQ output, filtering matching that applied to full-length reads could not be performed. Sequences were annotated with PyIR, a Python wrapper for IgBLAST v1.9, and V/J genes and CDR3 were assigned using IMGT germline references. Reads were filtered out if the reads had weak V/J assignments (E-value above 1e-6), no CDR3, stop codons, out-of-frame junctions, or ambiguous translated residues. V3J clonotypes were defined by identical inferred V gene, J gene, and CDR3 amino acid sequence. To compute the percentage overlap between repertoires, the number of shared unique clonotypes was divided by the size of the smaller repertoire. RTK rarefaction, the Chao1 estimator, and Recon v2.1 estimates of unobserved clonotypes were used to assess repertoire richness. Generation probabilities for all TCRbeta clonotypes obtained by the gDNA method from a handful of donors were computed using OLGA. As stored in TCRdb, this immuneACCESS dataset retains in-frame rearrangements with V and J assigned. A fraction of the clones does not appear; measured against another copy, unresolved V genes explain less than half of the discrepancy, and the remainder lacks a known reason. V and J calls and clone size follow that table, whereas D and trimming were derived from the DNA. The sample data list millions of clones, and roughly 93% of these were observed just once. The top ten constitute about 0.41% of the sample.

The donors were healthy, HIV-negative adults who had no recently reported acute infections or vaccinations. Only Caucasian adults living in Nashville, Tennessee, USA were represented among the donors. CD4+ T cells were enriched through magnetic negative selection, after which naive cells were positively selected on CD45RA and the remaining negative fraction served as the memory subset. Blood was collected by leukapheresis, and PBMCs were isolated by Ficoll-Histopaque density gradient centrifugation and then cryopreserved in liquid nitrogen vapor phase. Analytical flow cytometry was used to check the purity and quantity of each magnetically sorted T cell population. From each sorted fraction, genomic DNA was isolated and quantified by UV absorbance on a Nanodrop 2000c. CDR1 is given as SGHTA and CDR2 as FQGNSA, both from the germline V gene. The cysteine opens and the phenylalanine closes a CDR3 of 16 amino acids. Only the CDR3 region is kept as DNA, spanning 48 bases read in frame from base 1. Trimming costs V 0 bases and J 1 base, and their ends lie 11 bases apart.

To note about this clone: Its target antigen remains unknown. No per-base quality is available; no much larger clone lies one base away.

Sequencing was done on a sample of naive CD4+ T cells from PBMCs. The cell subset or site label, read with the paper, signifies: CD45RA+ positively selected. This sequence originates from a man between 18 and 35 years old in good health. Some clones in this sample may be carry-over from other donors' samples. The chain is encoded by TRBV7-2 joined to TRBJ2-3; no D gene can be assigned with confidence. For the CDR3, the sequence is CASSLAEIDGTDTQYF. Here is the DNA: TGTGCCAGCAGCTTAGCGGAGATAGATGGCACAGATACGCAGTATTTT.